This TCR beta chain was recorded in a study of blood T cell repertoires in COVID-19. Study-wide background: Some COVID-19 samples were acute and others convalescent; all came from the United States, Italy and Spain.

In the study's own analysis: Cell counts per sample came from amplifying reference gene primers. Assay used: immunoSEQ multiplex PCR; TCRdb lists only in-frame clones, some missing. The V and J calls and the clone size are those of that table, but D and trimming were determined from the DNA. The sample has approximately 390,000 clones, over 75% seen once. The CDR3 extends over 16 amino acids. Trimming pared 6 bases from V and 1 base from J, leaving 17 bases between. Germline V CDR1 and CDR2: MNHEY, SMNVEV (reference sequence). The J gene is TRBJ2-3, the V gene TRBV27; the D gene is possibly TRBD2 (6 bases). The TCR comes from a woman between 40 and 50 years old with acute COVID-19. The sample consisted of PBMCs or T cells enriched from blood (not recorded which). CDR3 loop: CASSEPGVDGTDTQYF. For the CDR3, the DNA is TGTGCCAGCAGCGAGCCGGGGGTCGACGGCACAGATACGCAGTATTTT.